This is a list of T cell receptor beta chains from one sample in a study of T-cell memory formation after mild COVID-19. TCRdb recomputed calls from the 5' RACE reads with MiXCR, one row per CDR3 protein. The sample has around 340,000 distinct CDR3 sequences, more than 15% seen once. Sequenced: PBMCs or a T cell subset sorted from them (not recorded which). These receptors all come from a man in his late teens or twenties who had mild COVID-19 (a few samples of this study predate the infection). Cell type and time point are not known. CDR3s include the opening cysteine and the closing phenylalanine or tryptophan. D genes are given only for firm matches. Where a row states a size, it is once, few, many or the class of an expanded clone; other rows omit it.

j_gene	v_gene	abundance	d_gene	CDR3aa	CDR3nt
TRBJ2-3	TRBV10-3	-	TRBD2	CAIRRTGGDTQYF	TGTGCCATCAGAAGGACCGGGGGGGATACGCAGTATTTT
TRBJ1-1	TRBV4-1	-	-	CASSQAKGPGFTEAFF	TGCGCCAGCAGCCAGGCCAAGGGTCCGGGTTTCACTGAAGCTTTCTTT
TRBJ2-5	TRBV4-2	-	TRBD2	CASSREASGGLGETQYF	TGTGCCAGCAGCCGGGAGGCTAGCGGGGGCCTAGGCGAGACCCAGTACTTC
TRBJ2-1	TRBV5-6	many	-	CASSLVSVDEQFF	TGTGCCAGCAGCTTGGTGAGCGTCGATGAGCAGTTCTTC
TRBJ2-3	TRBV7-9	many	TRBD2	CASSSSRTSGPTDTQYF	TGTGCCAGCAGCTCCTCACGGACTAGCGGGCCCACAGATACGCAGTATTTT
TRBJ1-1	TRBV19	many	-	CASRLGDKNTEAFF	TGTGCCAGTCGCCTTGGGGACAAGAACACTGAAGCTTTCTTT
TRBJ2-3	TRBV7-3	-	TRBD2	CASSSFGGARRSTDTQYF	TGTGCCAGCAGCTCCTTCGGGGGGGCCAGAAGAAGCACAGATACGCAGTATTTT
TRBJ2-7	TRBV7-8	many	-	CASSLKRVSYEQYF	TGTGCCAGCAGCTTAAAGAGGGTATCCTACGAGCAGTACTTC
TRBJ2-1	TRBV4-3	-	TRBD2	CASSQDQGLAGDEQFF	TGCGCCAGCAGCCAAGATCAGGGATTAGCGGGGGATGAGCAGTTCTTC
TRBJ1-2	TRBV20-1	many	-	CSASYGGEYGYTF	TGCAGTGCTAGTTATGGGGGGGAATATGGCTACACCTTC
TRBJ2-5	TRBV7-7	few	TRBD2	CASSLVDSPGGQYF	TGTGCTAGCAGCTTAGTCGACAGCCCGGGGGGCCAGTACTTC
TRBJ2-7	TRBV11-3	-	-	CASSLTEEQYF	TGTGCCAGCAGCTTGACGGAAGAGCAGTACTTC
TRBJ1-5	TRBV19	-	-	CASSIEGGANGNQPQHF	TGTGCCAGTAGTATCGAAGGGGGGGCGAATGGCAATCAGCCCCAGCATTTT
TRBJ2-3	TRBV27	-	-	CASSSLLQGWTDTQYF	TGTGCCAGCAGTTCCCTCCTACAGGGTTGGACAGATACGCAGTATTTT
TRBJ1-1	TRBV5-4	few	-	CASSRRSTGAEAFF	TGTGCCAGCAGCCGTAGATCCACAGGCGCTGAAGCTTTCTTT
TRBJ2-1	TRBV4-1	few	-	CASSQDVYNEQFF	TGCGCCAGCAGCCAAGACGTCTACAATGAGCAGTTCTTC
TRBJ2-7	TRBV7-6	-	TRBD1	CASSSGTGPEQYF	TGTGCCAGCAGCTCCGGGACAGGGCCCGAGCAGTACTTC
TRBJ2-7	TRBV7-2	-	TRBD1	CASSLDRGTMYEQYF	TGTGCCAGCAGTTTGGACAGGGGGACGATGTACGAGCAGTACTTC
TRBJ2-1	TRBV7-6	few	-	CASSVTAAEQFF	TGTGCCAGCAGCGTTACCGCTGCTGAGCAGTTCTTC
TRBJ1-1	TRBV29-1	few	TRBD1	CSVTGVSIRAFF	TGCAGCGTGACAGGGGTTTCAATTAGAGCTTTCTTT
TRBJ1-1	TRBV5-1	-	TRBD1	CASSLETGTEAFF	TGCGCCAGCAGCTTGGAGACAGGGACTGAAGCTTTCTTT
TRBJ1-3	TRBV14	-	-	CATLRNRSTFSGNTIYF	TGTGCCACCTTAAGAAATAGGAGTACGTTCTCTGGAAACACCATATATTTT
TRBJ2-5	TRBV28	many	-	CASSFQSQETQYF	TGTGCCAGCAGTTTTCAGAGCCAAGAGACCCAGTACTTC
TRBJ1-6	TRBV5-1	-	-	CASSLRSGAVYNSPLHF	TGCGCCAGCAGCTTGCGGTCTGGCGCAGTGTATAATTCACCCCTCCACTTT
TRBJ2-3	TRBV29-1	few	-	CSVTRQEVADTQYF	TGCAGCGTAACCAGACAGGAGGTGGCAGATACGCAGTATTTT
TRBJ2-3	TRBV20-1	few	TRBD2	CSARQVGGGSTDTQYF	TGCAGTGCTAGACAAGTCGGCGGGGGGTCCACAGATACGCAGTATTTT
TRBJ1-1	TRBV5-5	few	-	CASSFGQTIEAFF	TGTGCCAGCAGCTTCGGTCAAACGATTGAAGCTTTCTTT
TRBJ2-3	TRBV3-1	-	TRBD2	CASSQDRLAGTDTQYF	TGTGCCAGCAGCCAAGATAGACTAGCTGGCACAGATACGCAGTATTTT
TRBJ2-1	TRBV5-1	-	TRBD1	CASSFSGTGGDEQFF	TGCGCCAGCAGCTTTTCCGGGACAGGGGGCGATGAGCAGTTCTTC
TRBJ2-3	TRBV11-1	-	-	CASSPWGLHGTDKQYF	TGTGCCAGCAGCCCGTGGGGACTCCATGGAACAGATAAGCAGTATTTT
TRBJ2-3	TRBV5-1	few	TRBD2	CASRPSGGVYTQYF	TGCGCCAGCAGACCTAGCGGGGGGGTGTATACGCAGTATTTT